The rows below give T cell receptor beta chains drawn from one sample of a study of PD-1 blockade in classical Hodgkin lymphoma. The assay was immunoSEQ multiplex PCR, and TCRdb's table has in-frame clones only and misses some. Altogether more than 140,000 clones are present, around 84% being singletons, with the ten largest covering approximately 9.6%. Sequencing used peripheral blood mononuclear cells (PBMCs), obtained before the second cycle of nivolumab. These receptors originate from a human donor with classical Hodgkin lymphoma. Each CDR3 is given with its conserved first and last residue. The order of the fields is clone size, J gene, CDR3 length, V gene, D gene, CDR3 protein, CDR3 DNA. A D gene is named only where the DNA matches it firmly. The size entry is marked missing in some rows and otherwise reads once, few, many or a size class.

clone_size: few; j_call: TRBJ2-1; cdr3_length: 14; v_call: TRBV25-1; d_call: TRBD2; cdr3_aa: CATLSGSSYNEQFF; cdr3_nt: TGTGCCACACTGAGCGGGAGTTCCTACAATGAGCAGTTCTTC
clone_size: medium-sized; j_call: TRBJ2-1; cdr3_length: 14; v_call: TRBV2; d_call: TRBD1; cdr3_aa: CAGRGQGGPNEQFF; cdr3_nt: TGTGCCGGCAGGGGACAGGGGGGTCCCAATGAGCAGTTCTTC
clone_size: NA; j_call: TRBJ2-3; cdr3_length: 13; v_call: TRBV6-5; d_call: NA; cdr3_aa: CASSSESTDTQYF; cdr3_nt: TGTGCCAGCAGTTCTGAGAGCACAGATACGCAGTATTTT
clone_size: few; j_call: TRBJ1-1; cdr3_length: 13; v_call: TRBV13; d_call: NA; cdr3_aa: CASSSQRDTEAFF; cdr3_nt: TGTGCCAGCAGCTCACAACGGGACACTGAAGCTTTCTTT
clone_size: NA; j_call: TRBJ2-1; cdr3_length: 13; v_call: TRBV7-3; d_call: NA; cdr3_aa: CASSLGTYNEQFF; cdr3_nt: TGTGCCAGCAGCTTAGGTACCTACAATGAGCAGTTCTTC
clone_size: NA; j_call: TRBJ2-7; cdr3_length: 13; v_call: TRBV6-5; d_call: NA; cdr3_aa: CASSTRGTYEQYF; cdr3_nt: TGTGCCAGCAGTACCCGAGGGACCTACGAGCAGTACTTC
clone_size: once; j_call: TRBJ1-1; cdr3_length: 16; v_call: TRBV18; d_call: TRBD1; cdr3_aa: CASSPRADRGMFGAFF; cdr3_nt: TGTGCCAGCTCACCACGAGCGGACAGGGGGATGTTTGGAGCTTTCTTT
clone_size: NA; j_call: TRBJ2-7; cdr3_length: 13; v_call: TRBV28; d_call: TRBD1; cdr3_aa: CASKGTGAYEQYF; cdr3_nt: TGTGCCAGCAAAGGGACAGGGGCCTACGAGCAGTACTTC
clone_size: NA; j_call: TRBJ2-3; cdr3_length: 14; v_call: TRBV19; d_call: TRBD1; cdr3_aa: CASGGTGLSDTQYF; cdr3_nt: TGTGCCAGTGGAGGGACAGGGTTATCAGATACGCAGTATTTT
clone_size: NA; j_call: TRBJ2-5; cdr3_length: 15; v_call: TRBV7-9; d_call: NA; cdr3_aa: CASSSQGRVVETQYF; cdr3_nt: TGTGCCAGCAGCTCCCAGGGGAGAGTCGTAGAGACCCAGTACTTC
clone_size: NA; j_call: TRBJ1-2; cdr3_length: 13; v_call: TRBV13; d_call: TRBD1; cdr3_aa: CASSSRQGYGYTF; cdr3_nt: TGTGCCAGCAGCTCCCGACAGGGATATGGCTACACCTTC
clone_size: NA; j_call: TRBJ2-7; cdr3_length: 14; v_call: TRBV6-1; d_call: NA; cdr3_aa: CASTVEGASYEQYF; cdr3_nt: TGTGCCAGCACGGTGGAGGGCGCGTCCTACGAGCAGTACTTC
clone_size: once; j_call: TRBJ2-2; cdr3_length: 13; v_call: TRBV11-3; d_call: NA; cdr3_aa: CASRSRNTGELFF; cdr3_nt: TGTGCCAGTCGCTCACGGAACACCGGGGAGCTGTTTTTT
clone_size: NA; j_call: TRBJ2-5; cdr3_length: 11; v_call: TRBV5-1; d_call: NA; cdr3_aa: CASSWAGPQYF; cdr3_nt: TGCGCCAGCAGCTGGGCGGGACCCCAGTACTTC
clone_size: few; j_call: TRBJ1-1; cdr3_length: 12; v_call: TRBV28; d_call: NA; cdr3_aa: CASSSGDTEAFF; cdr3_nt: TGTGCCAGCAGTTCTGGGGACACTGAAGCTTTCTTT
clone_size: NA; j_call: TRBJ2-1; cdr3_length: 19; v_call: TRBV4-1; d_call: TRBD2; cdr3_aa: CASSLSLRRPSGLHNEQFF; cdr3_nt: TGCGCCAGCAGCCTCAGCCTTAGGAGGCCTAGCGGACTTCATAATGAGCAGTTCTTC
clone_size: once; j_call: TRBJ2-5; cdr3_length: 14; v_call: TRBV5-1; d_call: NA; cdr3_aa: CASSVQGIQETQYF; cdr3_nt: TGCGCCAGCAGCGTACAGGGAATCCAGGAGACCCAGTACTTC
clone_size: NA; j_call: TRBJ2-5; cdr3_length: 13; v_call: TRBV7-9; d_call: NA; cdr3_aa: CASSFPAAETQYF; cdr3_nt: TGTGCCAGCAGCTTTCCTGCTGCCGAGACCCAGTACTTC
clone_size: NA; j_call: TRBJ1-2; cdr3_length: 14; v_call: TRBV10-3; d_call: TRBD1; cdr3_aa: CAISEGQGHYGYTF; cdr3_nt: TGTGCCATCAGTGAGGGACAGGGACACTATGGCTACACCTTC
clone_size: NA; j_call: TRBJ2-7; cdr3_length: 13; v_call: TRBV19; d_call: TRBD1; cdr3_aa: CASSTRTGYEQYF; cdr3_nt: TGTGCCAGTAGTACTCGGACAGGCTACGAGCAGTACTTC
clone_size: NA; j_call: TRBJ1-1; cdr3_length: 13; v_call: TRBV5-1; d_call: NA; cdr3_aa: CASSFDRSAEAFF; cdr3_nt: TGCGCCAGCAGCTTCGACAGGAGCGCTGAAGCTTTCTTT
clone_size: NA; j_call: TRBJ2-5; cdr3_length: 13; v_call: TRBV10-3; d_call: NA; cdr3_aa: CAIKSPVQETQYF; cdr3_nt: TGTGCCATCAAGTCTCCCGTCCAAGAGACCCAGTACTTC
clone_size: NA; j_call: TRBJ2-5; cdr3_length: 12; v_call: TRBV18; d_call: NA; cdr3_aa: CASSSGGETQYF; cdr3_nt: TGTGCCAGCTCGTCGGGTGGCGAGACCCAGTACTTC
clone_size: NA; j_call: TRBJ2-4; cdr3_length: 15; v_call: TRBV7-2; d_call: NA; cdr3_aa: CASSLEAVAKNIQYF; cdr3_nt: TGTGCCAGCAGCTTAGAGGCAGTAGCCAAAAACATTCAGTACTTC
clone_size: once; j_call: TRBJ1-3; cdr3_length: 13; v_call: TRBV7-2; d_call: NA; cdr3_aa: CASSLQARNTIYF; cdr3_nt: TGTGCCAGCAGCTTACAGGCAAGAAACACCATATATTTT
clone_size: NA; j_call: TRBJ1-6; cdr3_length: 15; v_call: TRBV11-2; d_call: NA; cdr3_aa: CASSLEQAYNSPLHF; cdr3_nt: TGTGCCAGCAGCTTAGAACAGGCCTATAATTCACCCCTCCACTTT
clone_size: NA; j_call: TRBJ1-6; cdr3_length: 13; v_call: TRBV13; d_call: NA; cdr3_aa: CASSKAVDSPLHF; cdr3_nt: TGTGCCAGCAGCAAAGCGGTGGATTCACCCCTCCACTTT
clone_size: NA; j_call: TRBJ1-2; cdr3_length: 16; v_call: TRBV29-1; d_call: TRBD1; cdr3_aa: CSVAPQGGGLNYGYTF; cdr3_nt: TGCAGCGTTGCTCCTCAGGGGGGGGGCTTGAACTATGGCTACACCTTC
clone_size: NA; j_call: TRBJ2-7; cdr3_length: 15; v_call: TRBV19; d_call: NA; cdr3_aa: CASSHRRGGRYEQYF; cdr3_nt: TGTGCCAGTAGTCATCGCAGGGGAGGTCGTTACGAGCAGTACTTC
clone_size: once; j_call: TRBJ2-5; cdr3_length: 15; v_call: TRBV7-9; d_call: TRBD1; cdr3_aa: CASSLGTGGLETQYF; cdr3_nt: TGTGCCAGCAGCTTAGGGACAGGGGGGTTAGAGACCCAGTACTTC
clone_size: NA; j_call: TRBJ2-7; cdr3_length: 13; v_call: TRBV28; d_call: TRBD1; cdr3_aa: CASRSGQDYEQYF; cdr3_nt: TGTGCCAGCAGATCGGGACAGGACTACGAGCAGTACTTC
clone_size: NA; j_call: TRBJ1-4; cdr3_length: 14; v_call: TRBV5-1; d_call: NA; cdr3_aa: CASSLGLRNEKLFF; cdr3_nt: TGCGCCAGCAGCTTGGGACTGAGAAATGAAAAACTGTTTTTT
clone_size: NA; j_call: TRBJ2-2; cdr3_length: 14; v_call: TRBV6-5; d_call: NA; cdr3_aa: CASSYTGDTGELFF; cdr3_nt: TGTGCCAGCAGTTACACGGGGGACACCGGGGAGCTGTTTTTT
clone_size: NA; j_call: TRBJ2-2; cdr3_length: 16; v_call: TRBV18; d_call: NA; cdr3_aa: CASSPPGRVDTGELFF; cdr3_nt: TGTGCCAGCTCACCACCTGGGCGGGTGGACACCGGGGAGCTGTTTTTT
clone_size: few; j_call: TRBJ2-1; cdr3_length: 17; v_call: TRBV10-3; d_call: TRBD2; cdr3_aa: CAISGTTSGRARNEQFF; cdr3_nt: TGTGCCATCAGCGGGACGACTAGCGGGAGGGCACGGAATGAGCAGTTCTTC
clone_size: NA; j_call: TRBJ1-4; cdr3_length: 13; v_call: TRBV5-1; d_call: NA; cdr3_aa: CASRSRLNEKLFF; cdr3_nt: TGCGCCAGCAGGAGCCGGCTTAATGAAAAACTGTTTTTT
clone_size: NA; j_call: TRBJ2-3; cdr3_length: 14; v_call: TRBV7-2; d_call: NA; cdr3_aa: CASSPQSVGDTQYF; cdr3_nt: TGTGCCAGCAGCCCCCAGTCGGTTGGAGATACGCAGTATTTT
clone_size: NA; j_call: TRBJ1-4; cdr3_length: 15; v_call: TRBV5-4; d_call: NA; cdr3_aa: CASSWSPATNEKLFF; cdr3_nt: TGTGCCAGCAGCTGGTCCCCTGCTACTAATGAAAAACTGTTTTTT
clone_size: NA; j_call: TRBJ1-2; cdr3_length: 15; v_call: TRBV12-5; d_call: TRBD1; cdr3_aa: CASGLPGTGNYGYTF; cdr3_nt: TGTGCTAGTGGTTTGCCCGGGACAGGGAACTATGGCTACACCTTC
clone_size: NA; j_call: TRBJ1-2; cdr3_length: 15; v_call: TRBV28; d_call: NA; cdr3_aa: CASSSGPVANYGYTF; cdr3_nt: TGTGCCAGCAGTTCGGGGCCGGTCGCTAACTATGGCTACACCTTC
clone_size: NA; j_call: TRBJ1-1; cdr3_length: 15; v_call: TRBV5-5; d_call: NA; cdr3_aa: CASSLGGGRGTEAFF; cdr3_nt: TGTGCCAGCAGCTTGGGCGGGGGCAGGGGCACTGAAGCTTTCTTT
clone_size: NA; j_call: TRBJ2-7; cdr3_length: 16; v_call: TRBV4-3; d_call: TRBD2; cdr3_aa: CASSLVGLAGRYEQYF; cdr3_nt: TGCGCCAGCAGCCTCGTAGGACTAGCGGGACGGTACGAGCAGTACTTC
clone_size: NA; j_call: TRBJ1-5; cdr3_length: 15; v_call: TRBV18; d_call: TRBD1; cdr3_aa: CASSPVQGGNQPQHF; cdr3_nt: TGTGCCAGCTCACCAGTACAGGGGGGCAATCAGCCCCAGCATTTT
clone_size: NA; j_call: TRBJ2-7; cdr3_length: 16; v_call: TRBV7-2; d_call: TRBD2; cdr3_aa: CASSPQAGSRSWEQYF; cdr3_nt: TGTGCCAGCAGCCCTCAAGCGGGATCGAGATCGTGGGAGCAGTACTTC
clone_size: few; j_call: TRBJ1-2; cdr3_length: 18; v_call: TRBV7-2; d_call: TRBD1; cdr3_aa: CASSLQGTGSAVVDGYTF; cdr3_nt: TGTGCCAGCAGCTTACAGGGGACAGGGAGCGCCGTGGTGGATGGCTACACCTTC
clone_size: NA; j_call: TRBJ2-1; cdr3_length: 14; v_call: TRBV6-5; d_call: TRBD2; cdr3_aa: CASRGRGGLNEQFF; cdr3_nt: TGTGCCAGCAGAGGACGGGGGGGCCTTAATGAGCAGTTCTTC
clone_size: NA; j_call: TRBJ2-7; cdr3_length: 17; v_call: TRBV7-9; d_call: TRBD2; cdr3_aa: CASSPKMAGGPHYEQYF; cdr3_nt: TGTGCCAGCAGCCCCAAGATGGCGGGAGGGCCCCACTACGAGCAGTACTTC
clone_size: NA; j_call: TRBJ2-1; cdr3_length: 15; v_call: TRBV6-4; d_call: TRBD1; cdr3_aa: CASSETGSSYNEQFF; cdr3_nt: TGTGCCAGCAGCGAGACAGGGAGCTCCTACAATGAGCAGTTCTTC
clone_size: NA; j_call: TRBJ2-3; cdr3_length: 14; v_call: TRBV10-3; d_call: NA; cdr3_aa: CAISEIRAGDTQYF; cdr3_nt: TGTGCCATCAGTGAGATTAGGGCGGGAGATACGCAGTATTTT
clone_size: NA; j_call: TRBJ2-7; cdr3_length: 14; v_call: TRBV2; d_call: TRBD2; cdr3_aa: CASSDGRGTYEQYF; cdr3_nt: TGTGCCAGCAGTGACGGGCGGGGGACCTACGAGCAGTACTTC
clone_size: NA; j_call: TRBJ1-3; cdr3_length: 17; v_call: TRBV7-9; d_call: NA; cdr3_aa: CASSLETTVVSGNTIYF; cdr3_nt: TGTGCCAGCAGCTTAGAGACGACAGTAGTCTCTGGAAACACCATATATTTT
clone_size: NA; j_call: TRBJ2-5; cdr3_length: 16; v_call: TRBV19; d_call: NA; cdr3_aa: CASSDPADVPFGTQYF; cdr3_nt: TGTGCCAGTAGCGATCCAGCGGACGTTCCTTTTGGGACCCAGTACTTC
clone_size: once; j_call: TRBJ1-3; cdr3_length: 15; v_call: TRBV7-9; d_call: TRBD1; cdr3_aa: CASSKTGGLGNTIYF; cdr3_nt: TGTGCCAGCAGCAAGACAGGGGGCCTGGGGAACACCATATATTTT
clone_size: NA; j_call: TRBJ1-2; cdr3_length: 16; v_call: TRBV5-1; d_call: NA; cdr3_aa: CASSLAGPTGGYGYTF; cdr3_nt: TGCGCCAGCAGCTTGGCGGGGCCCACCGGGGGCTATGGCTACACCTTC
clone_size: NA; j_call: TRBJ1-2; cdr3_length: 15; v_call: TRBV7-2; d_call: NA; cdr3_aa: CASSPNFSLNYGYTF; cdr3_nt: TGTGCCAGCAGCCCCAACTTTAGCCTTAACTATGGCTACACCTTC
clone_size: NA; j_call: TRBJ2-1; cdr3_length: 13; v_call: TRBV30; d_call: NA; cdr3_aa: CAWTSRIRNEQFF; cdr3_nt: TGTGCCTGGACTAGTCGGATACGGAATGAGCAGTTCTTC
clone_size: once; j_call: TRBJ2-3; cdr3_length: 17; v_call: TRBV7-2; d_call: NA; cdr3_aa: CASSLVVGGPITDTQYF; cdr3_nt: TGTGCCAGCAGCTTAGTCGTGGGGGGGCCAATCACAGATACGCAGTATTTT
clone_size: NA; j_call: TRBJ2-2; cdr3_length: 15; v_call: TRBV6-6; d_call: NA; cdr3_aa: CASSYQVANTGELFF; cdr3_nt: TGTGCCAGCAGTTACCAGGTGGCGAACACCGGGGAGCTGTTTTTT